The entry below gives a single T cell receptor beta chain sequence along with its context. This sample is drawn from a study of cytomegalovirus exposure and HLA in healthy donors. A multiplex PCR was run with 60 Vbeta primers and 13 Jbeta primers. Profiling relied on immunoSEQ multiplex PCR, and the TCRdb table lists in-frame clones only, not all of them. The sample lists about 150,000 clones, 74% occurring once. The junction had 11 bases not matched to a gene; V was cut back by 0 bases and J by 4 bases. Per the germline V gene, CDR1 is SQVTM and CDR2 is ANQGSEA. This CDR3 is 17 amino acids long. The V and J genes are TRBV29-1 and TRBJ2-1; 8 nucleotides line up with TRBD2. Sequencing was performed on PBMCs. This receptor was identified in a man in his thirties or forties in good health and CMV-seronegative. Here the CDR3 DNA reads TGCAGCGTTGAAGAAGGTGGTAGCGGGGCCCTATACAATGAGCAGTTCTTC. Residues: CSVEEGGSGALYNEQFF.